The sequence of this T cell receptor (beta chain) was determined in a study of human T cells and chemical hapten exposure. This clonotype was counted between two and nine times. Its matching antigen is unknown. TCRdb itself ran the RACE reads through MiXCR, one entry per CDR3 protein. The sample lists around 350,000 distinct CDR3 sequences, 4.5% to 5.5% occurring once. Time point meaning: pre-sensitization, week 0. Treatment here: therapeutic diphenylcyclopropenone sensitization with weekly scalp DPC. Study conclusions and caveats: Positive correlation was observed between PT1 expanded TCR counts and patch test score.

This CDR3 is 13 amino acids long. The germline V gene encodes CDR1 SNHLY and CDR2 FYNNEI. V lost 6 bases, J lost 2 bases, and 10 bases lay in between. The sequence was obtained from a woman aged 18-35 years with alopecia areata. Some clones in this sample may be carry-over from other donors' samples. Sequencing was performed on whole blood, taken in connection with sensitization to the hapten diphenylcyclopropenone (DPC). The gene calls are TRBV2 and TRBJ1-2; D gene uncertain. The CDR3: CASRVEGNYGYTF. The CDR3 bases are TGTGCCAGCAGGGTGGAGGGAAACTATGGCTACACCTTC.